This entry concerns a single T cell receptor (beta chain). Its target is unknown. Every patient underwent thyroid surgery untreated. In the original processing: It was from CDR3 differences across clinicopathological groups that a distant-metastasis classifier for papillary thyroid cancer was built. TCRdb ran MiXCR on the PCR reads. V and J calls and clone size were set by TCRdb, not the authors. The repertoire holds about 5,500 clones, with around a third as singletons. This sample was taken from a study of metastatic and nonmetastatic thyroid tumors. Across the study: Peripheral blood and tumor or nodule samples from malignant and benign thyroid patients were compared.

V lost 0 bases to trimming and J lost 7 bases; unmatched junction nucleotides: 6. There are 16 residues in the CDR3. Germline loops: CDR1 LNHNV, CDR2 YYDKDF (reference sequence). The study's findings and limits: TCR beta diversity was reportedly significantly higher in malignant thyroid tumors than benign nodules, in blood and tumor.

This receptor was obtained from a male donor with papillary thyroid cancer or a benign thyroid nodule (not recorded which). Some clones in this sample may be carry-over from other donors' samples. The V gene is TRBV15, the J gene TRBJ1-6; 7 bases match TRBD1. Sample: tumor tissue. The DNA for the CDR3 is TGTGCCACCAGCAGAGATGACAGGGTGGAAAATTCACCCCTCCACTTT. It encodes CATSRDDRVENSPLHF.